This TCR beta chain is drawn from a study of human T cells and chemical hapten exposure. About the study: Alopecia areata, totalis or universalis was found in mostly female patients.

This clonotype was observed many times. Germline assignment: CDR1 SGHTA and CDR2 FQGNSA. V lost 5 bases to trimming and J lost 9 bases; unmatched junction nucleotides: 9. The CDR3 consists of 15 residues. The library put unique molecular identifiers onto individual cDNA molecules. Via MiXCR, TCRdb re-called the RACE reads, giving one row per CDR3 protein. Of about 71,000 distinct CDR3 sequences listed, 8.5% to 14% were seen once; the top ten hold more than 1.3%. Time point specified: patch test 3, about 24 weeks after DPC sensitization. This sample's treatment: therapeutic diphenylcyclopropenone sensitization with weekly scalp DPC.

This rearrangement joins TRBV7-2 to TRBJ1-6; TRBD1 matches at 8 bases. The material sequenced was whole blood, taken in connection with sensitization to the hapten diphenylcyclopropenone (DPC). This TCR was recovered from a woman aged 50 to 60 with alopecia areata. Some clones in this sample may be carry-over from other donors' samples. The CDR3 protein is CASSGAVTGGSPLHF. Written as DNA, the CDR3 is TGTGCCAGCAGCGGAGCGGTTACAGGGGGTTCACCCCTCCACTTT.